The next 13 T cell receptor beta chains were all read from a single sample in a study of T cells in Graves' hyperthyroidism and ophthalmopathy. RNA transcripts were the template for amplifying TCR beta CDR3 regions. TCR CDR3 regions were first amplified by RT-PCR with HTBI primers. TCRdb passed the multiplex PCR reads through MiXCR, listing each CDR3 protein once. The sample lists 75,000 to 100,000 distinct CDR3 sequences, 51% occurring once. The sample comprised blood. These receptors were obtained from a woman aged 40 to 55 with Graves' hyperthyroidism.

This clonotype was detected a few times. The CDR3: CASSLSASEGDTQYF. For the CDR3, the DNA is TGTGCCAGCAGTTTATCAGCCAGCGAAGGGGATACGCAGTATTTT. The chain has TRBV27 and TRBJ2-3; no firm D call. V lost 0 bases to trimming and J lost 6 bases, with 13 bases between them. The germline CDR1 and CDR2 sequences are MNHEY and SMNVEV (reference sequence). The CDR3 length is 15 residues.

Worth noting for this clonotype: A much larger clone lies a single base off, so this may be a read error. This CDR3 fails to terminate in the conserved phenylalanine or tryptophan, so it likely reflects a read error. The rearrangement joins TRBV12-3 or TRBV12-4 to TRBJ2-2; possibly TRBD2 for D (6 bases). Trimming took off 5 bases at V and 1 base at J, with 14 bases between the two ends. CDR3 length: 16 amino acids. The CDR3 coding sequence is TGTGCCAGCAGTCAAAGGGACTTTTTGAACACCGGGGAGCTGTTTCTT. Its translation: CASSQRDFLNTGELFL.

In the case of this clonotype: No conserved phenylalanine or tryptophan ends this CDR3, so it is likely a read error. The CDR3 spells CASSNRASVPQHL. CDR3 DNA sequence: TGTGCCAGCAGTAACAGAGCCTCAGTGCCCCAGCATCTT. The chain employs TRBV2 and TRBJ1-5, with D uncertain. The CDR3 spans 13 residues. V lost 5 bases and J 9 bases, leaving 14 bases between the germline ends. Germline V lookup: CDR1 SNHLY, CDR2 FYNNEI.

This clonotype was detected many times. This chain uses TRBV27 with TRBJ1-4; no reliable D call. Germline lookup yields CDR1 MNHEY and CDR2 SMNVEV (reference sequence). CDR3 length: 12 amino acids. V was cut by 0 bases and J by 8 bases, with 4 bases left in between. CDR3 protein: CASSLSKEKLFF. The CDR3 DNA reads TGTGCCAGCAGTTTATCGAAAGAAAAACTGTTTTTT.

The V gene is TRBV10-3, the J gene TRBJ1-2, with 7 bases lining up with TRBD1. V lost 7 bases to trimming and J lost 1 base; unmatched junction nucleotides: 15. This CDR3 is built from 17 residues. Germline-derived CDR1 and CDR2 are ENHRY and SYGVKD. CDR3 region: CAIIGVRDSDFNYGYTF. The CDR3 region has the DNA TGTGCCATCATCGGCGTTCGGGACAGCGATTTTAACTATGGCTACACCTTC.

This clonotype was seen only a few times. The chain recombines TRBV7-2 with TRBJ1-1, with D unresolved. Germline CDR1 reads SGHTA; CDR2 reads FQGNSA. There are 13 residues in the CDR3. Trimming took off 6 bases at V and 5 bases at J, with 13 bases between the two ends. In DNA form, the CDR3 reads TGTGCCAGCAGTTTCCAACTTGGAACTGAAGCTTTCTTT. Translating gives CASSFQLGTEAFF.

The chain joins TRBV20-1 to TRBJ1-2; 7 bases match TRBD1. The V gene end was trimmed by 4 bases and the J gene end by 9 bases; junction bases not matched to a gene: 5. This CDR3 comprises 11 residues. The germline CDR1 and CDR2 sequences are DFQATT and SNEGSKA (reference sequence). The CDR3 DNA reads TGCAGTGCTAAGCAGGGGGGAAGCTACACCTTC. It translates to CSAKQGGSYTF.

On this clonotype: An end of the junction does not agree with germline; a read error may underlie this. The chain employs TRBV7-2 and TRBJ1-4; D possibly corresponds to TRBD1 (6 bases). This CDR3 has 14 amino acids. Germline V lookup: CDR1 SGHTA, CDR2 FQGNSA. The CDR3 region has the DNA TGTGTCAGCAGACCACAGGGTATCGGTGAAAAACTGTTTTTT. Translating it yields CVSRPQGIGEKLFF.

To note about this clonotype: The CDR3 does not close with the conserved phenylalanine or tryptophan, likely indicating a read error. The J gene is TRBJ1-5, the V gene TRBV5-4, with TRBD1 as a possible D gene (5 bases). The germline CDR1 and CDR2 sequences are SGHNT and YYREEE (reference sequence). The CDR3 is 14 residues long. Trimming pared 5 bases from V and 7 bases from J, leaving 16 bases between. CDR3 protein: CASSMGPLPQPQHS. The CDR3 bases are TGTGCCAGCAGTATGGGGCCCTTGCCCCAGCCCCAGCATTCT.

Turning to this clonotype: A much larger clone lies one base from this, so it may be a read error. The CDR3 region is CSARTPTAFANQPRHF. For the CDR3, the DNA is TGCAGTGCTAGAACCCCGACAGCCTTCGCGAATCAGCCCCGGCATTTT. The V gene is TRBV20-1, the J gene TRBJ1-5; D possibly corresponds to TRBD1 (5 bases). The CDR3 sequence is 16 residues long. Looked up from germline, CDR1 is DFQATT and CDR2 is SNEGSKA (reference sequence).

With respect to this clonotype: The conserved phenylalanine or tryptophan normally closing the CDR3 is absent here, so this likely arose from a read error. No DNA is shown, since the ends of the CDR3 on it are uncertain; the CDR3 is the one TCRdb lists. The rearrangement links TRBV15 to TRBJ2-6; whether TRBD1, the table's D call, matches the DNA was not checked. The CDR3 extends over 19 residues, inclusive of both ends. CDR1 and CDR2 (germline): LNHNV, YYDKDF (reference sequence). The CDR3 sequence: CATSRDAGGRYSGANVLVL.

In its sample, this clonotype was seen many times. V gene TRBV7-2 combines with J gene TRBJ1-4, with D maybe TRBD1 (6 bases). This CDR3 contains 14 residues. The germline V gene has CDR1 SGHTA and CDR2 FQGNSA. V lost 4 bases to trimming and J lost 2 bases, with 8 bases between them. The CDR3 sequence: CASSSGATNEKLFF. In nucleotides, the CDR3 is TGTGCCAGCAGCTCGGGGGCCACTAATGAAAAACTGTTTTTT. Looking up the rest from reference TRBV7-2 and TRBJ1-4 gives the full variable domain: GAGVSQSPSNKVTEKGKDVELRCDPISGHTALYWYRQSLGQGLEFLIYFQGNSAPDKSGLPSDRFSAERTGGSVSTLTIQRTQQEDSAVYLCASSSGATNEKLFFGSGTQLSVL.

The chain combines TRBV13 with TRBJ2-7; 9 nucleotides agree with TRBD2. CDR3 size: 16 residues. V dropped 1 base and J dropped 4; count of bases not matched to a gene: 8. CDR1 is PRHDT and CDR2 is FYEKMQ in the germline V gene (reference sequence). The CDR3: CASSLVGASGTYEQYF. The CDR3 region has the DNA TGTGCCAGCAGCTTAGTAGGGGCTAGCGGGACGTACGAGCAGTACTTC.